The 3 T cell receptor beta chains below all came from one sample that was sequenced in a study of blood T cells in healthy people across ages. It was with a sample-barcoded 5' primer and a J-beta primer mix that a second PCR of roughly 6 to 11 cycles was run. TCRdb re-derived calls from the 5' RACE reads in MiXCR, one entry per CDR3 protein. The sample includes 780,000 or so distinct CDR3 sequences, 53% of them seen just once. Sequencing was performed on blood. These receptors were taken from a man older than 75 in good health.

This clonotype came up a few times. V is TRBV3-1 and J is TRBJ2-3; D gene unclear. Per germline, CDR1 LGHDT and CDR2 YNNKEL (reference sequence). The V gene lost 0 bases and the J gene lost 4 bases, with 14 bases spanning the gap. This CDR3 contains 16 residues. CDR3 protein: CASSQETSTRSDTQYF. DNA of the CDR3: TGTGCCAGCAGCCAAGAGACAAGTACCAGATCAGATACGCAGTATTTT.

This chain connects TRBV18 to TRBJ2-7; possible D gene TRBD2, 6 bases. Deletions cut 6 bases from V and 7 bases from J, with 16 bases between. The V gene's germline CDR1 is KGHSH and CDR2 LQKENI. The CDR3 runs 13 residues. CDR3 nucleotide sequence: TGTGCCAGCTCTACGGAGGGGCGGGGAGAGCAGTACTTC. It yields the protein CASSTEGRGEQYF.

V usage is TRBV6-2 or TRBV6-3 and J usage is TRBJ2-1; TRBD2 aligns across 7 bases. The germline V gene encodes CDR1 MNHEY and CDR2 SVGEGT. This CDR3 has 16 amino acids. The J segment lost 0 bases and the V segment lost 6 bases, leaving 8 bases of the junction unmatched. The CDR3 DNA follows: TGTGCCAGCAGACCGAGCGGGGAGGGCTCCTACAATGAGCAGTTCTTC. Its protein product is CASRPSGEGSYNEQFF.